Reported below is one T cell receptor beta chain. The source of the sample is a study of T cell responses to AZD1222 COVID-19 vaccine. Trimming cost V 7 bases and J 0 bases; bases outside gene matches: 8. Germline values: CDR1 SGHRS, CDR2 YFSETQ. The CDR3 is 17 amino acids. Using immunoSEQ multiplex PCR, the repertoire was profiled, and TCRdb retains in-frame clones only, with some absent. The table records about 83,000 clones, around 89% of them present only once. The receptor comes from an adult in good health. This sample comprised peripheral blood, obtained on day 0 of MenACWY control vaccination. The chain uses TRBV5-1 and TRBJ2-2; 11 bases are shared with TRBD2. The DNA for the CDR3 is TGCGCCAGCGGGGAAGGGACTAGCGGAGCGAACACCGGGGAGCTGTTTTTT. Protein sequence: CASGEGTSGANTGELFF.